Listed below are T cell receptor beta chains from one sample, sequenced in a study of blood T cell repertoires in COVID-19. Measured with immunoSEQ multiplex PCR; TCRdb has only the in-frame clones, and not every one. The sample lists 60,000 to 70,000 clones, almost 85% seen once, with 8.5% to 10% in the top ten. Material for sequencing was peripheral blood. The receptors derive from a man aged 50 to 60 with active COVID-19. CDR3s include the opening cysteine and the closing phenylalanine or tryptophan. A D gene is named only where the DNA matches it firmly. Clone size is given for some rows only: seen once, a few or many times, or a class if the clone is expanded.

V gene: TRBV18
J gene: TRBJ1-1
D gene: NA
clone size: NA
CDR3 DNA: TGTGCCAGCTCGCCCGATCGGGGGGCGAGGGGATTGGAAGCTTTCTTT
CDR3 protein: CASSPDRGARGLEAFF

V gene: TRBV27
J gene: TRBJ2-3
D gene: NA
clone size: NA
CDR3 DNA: TGTGCCAGCAGTTTACTAGCGACCACAGATACGCAGTATTTT
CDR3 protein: CASSLLATTDTQYF

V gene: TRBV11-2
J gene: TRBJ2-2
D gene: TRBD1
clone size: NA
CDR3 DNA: TGTGCCAGCAGCTTTGACAGGGCCGGGGAGCTGTTTTTT
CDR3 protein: CASSFDRAGELFF

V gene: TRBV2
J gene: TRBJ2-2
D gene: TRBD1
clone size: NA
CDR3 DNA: TGTGCCAGCAGTGAATCGGGACAGGGAATGGGTGGGGAGCTGTTTTTT
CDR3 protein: CASSESGQGMGGELFF

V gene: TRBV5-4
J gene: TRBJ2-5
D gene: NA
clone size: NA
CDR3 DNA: TGTGCCAGCAGCTTGCAGGAACGGGGAGGAGAGACCCAGTACTTC
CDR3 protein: CASSLQERGGETQYF

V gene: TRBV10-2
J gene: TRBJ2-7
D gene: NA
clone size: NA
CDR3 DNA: TGCGCCAGCGGAGAGGGGAGGCACGAGCAGTACTTC
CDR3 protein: CASGEGRHEQYF

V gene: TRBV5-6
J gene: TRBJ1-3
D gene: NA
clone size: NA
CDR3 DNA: TGTGCCAGCAGCTTAACAGGTCCTGACTCCTCTGGAAACACCATATATTTT
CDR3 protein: CASSLTGPDSSGNTIYF

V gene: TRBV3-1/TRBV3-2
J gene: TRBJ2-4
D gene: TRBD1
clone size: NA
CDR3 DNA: TGTGCCAGCAGCCAAGACACCTGGTCGGGACAGCGGGCCAAAAACATTCAGTACTTC
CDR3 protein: CASSQDTWSGQRAKNIQYF

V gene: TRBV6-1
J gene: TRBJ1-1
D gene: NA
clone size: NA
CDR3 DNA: TGTGCCAGCAGTGAATCTACTATGAACACTGAAGCTTTCTTT
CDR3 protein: CASSESTMNTEAFF

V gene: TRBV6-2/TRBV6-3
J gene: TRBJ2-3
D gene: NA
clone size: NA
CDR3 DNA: TGTGCCAGCAGTTATTTCGGGACTCCGAGCACAGATACGCAGTATTTT
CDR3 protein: CASSYFGTPSTDTQYF

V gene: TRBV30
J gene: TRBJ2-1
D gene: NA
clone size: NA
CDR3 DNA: TGTGCCTGGAGCTGGGACACTTTCTCCTACAATGAGCAGTTCTTC
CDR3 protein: CAWSWDTFSYNEQFF

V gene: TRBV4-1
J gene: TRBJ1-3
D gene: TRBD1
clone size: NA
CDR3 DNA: TGCGCCAGCAGCCATCGGGACAGTGGAAACACCATATATTTT
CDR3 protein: CASSHRDSGNTIYF

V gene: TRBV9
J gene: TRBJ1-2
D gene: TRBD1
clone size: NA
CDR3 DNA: TGTGCCAGCAGACAGGGGGCGCGTGGCTACACCTTC
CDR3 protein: CASRQGARGYTF

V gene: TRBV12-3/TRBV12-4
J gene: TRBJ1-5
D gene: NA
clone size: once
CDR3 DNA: TGTGCCAGCAGTTTGTCCCCGTATCAGCCCCAGCATTTT
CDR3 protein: CASSLSPYQPQHF

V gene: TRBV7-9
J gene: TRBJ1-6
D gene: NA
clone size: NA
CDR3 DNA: TGTGCCAGCAGCTTATTAGCGGGGGATAATTCACCCCTCCACTTT
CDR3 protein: CASSLLAGDNSPLHF

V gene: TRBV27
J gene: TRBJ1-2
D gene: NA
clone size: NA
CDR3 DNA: TGTGCCAGTAGAGTAGGAGGACTTGGGATTTATGGCTACACCTTC
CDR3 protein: CASRVGGLGIYGYTF

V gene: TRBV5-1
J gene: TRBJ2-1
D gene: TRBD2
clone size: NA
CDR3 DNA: TGCGCCAGCAGTCCTAGCGGGAGCTCCTACAATGAGCAGTTCTTC
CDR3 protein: CASSPSGSSYNEQFF

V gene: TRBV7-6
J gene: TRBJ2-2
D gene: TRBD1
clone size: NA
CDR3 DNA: TGTGCCAGCAGATCACAGGGGAGTGGAACCGGGGAGCTGTTTTTT
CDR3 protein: CASRSQGSGTGELFF

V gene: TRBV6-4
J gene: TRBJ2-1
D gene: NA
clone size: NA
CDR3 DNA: TGTGCCAGCAGTGACTCTAGCGGCTCCTACAATGAGCAGTTCTTC
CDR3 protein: CASSDSSGSYNEQFF

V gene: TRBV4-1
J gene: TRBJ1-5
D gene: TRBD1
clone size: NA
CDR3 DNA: TGCGCCAGCAGCCAAGAGGTGGGCAGGGGGGCCGGTCAGCCCCAGCATTTT
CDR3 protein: CASSQEVGRGAGQPQHF

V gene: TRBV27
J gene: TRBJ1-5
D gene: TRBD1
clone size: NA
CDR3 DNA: TGTGCCAGCAGTTTCGGACAGGGAGATCAGCCCCAGCATTTT
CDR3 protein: CASSFGQGDQPQHF

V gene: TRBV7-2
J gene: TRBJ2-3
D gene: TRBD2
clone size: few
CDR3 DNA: TGTGCCAGCAGTCGGGGGGACTTACTTAGCACAGATACGCAGTATTTT
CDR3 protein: CASSRGDLLSTDTQYF

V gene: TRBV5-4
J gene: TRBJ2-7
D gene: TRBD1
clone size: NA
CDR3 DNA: TGTGCCAGCAGCTTGGGCCCGGGACAGGGGTTATACGAGCAGTACTTC
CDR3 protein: CASSLGPGQGLYEQYF

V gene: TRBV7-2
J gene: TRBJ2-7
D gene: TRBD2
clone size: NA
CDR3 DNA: TGTGCCAGCAGCCAAAGCGGGAGCGGGTCCTACGAGCAGTACTTC
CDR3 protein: CASSQSGSGSYEQYF

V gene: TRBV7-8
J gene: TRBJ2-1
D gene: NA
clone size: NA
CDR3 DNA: TGTGCCAGCAGCTTGAGTGGAGCCTACAATGAGCAGTTCTTC
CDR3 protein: CASSLSGAYNEQFF

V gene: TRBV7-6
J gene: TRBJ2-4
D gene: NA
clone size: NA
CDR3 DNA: TGTGCCAGCAGTGAGGCAGGGCGGTCAAAAAACATTCAGTACTTC
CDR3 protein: CASSEAGRSKNIQYF

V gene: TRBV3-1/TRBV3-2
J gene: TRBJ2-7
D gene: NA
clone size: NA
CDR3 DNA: TGTGCCAGCAGCCTTCCTTTTTGGGACTTTGACTACGAGCAGTACTTC
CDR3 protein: CASSLPFWDFDYEQYF

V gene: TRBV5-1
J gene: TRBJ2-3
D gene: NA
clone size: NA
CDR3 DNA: TGCGCCAGCAGTGACACAGCTAGCACAGATACGCAGTATTTT
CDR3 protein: CASSDTASTDTQYF

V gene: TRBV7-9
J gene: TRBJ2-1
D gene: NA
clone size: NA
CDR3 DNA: TGTGCCAGCAGCCCCGCCGGGGGAAGATCCTACAATGAGCAGTTCTTC
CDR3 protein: CASSPAGGRSYNEQFF

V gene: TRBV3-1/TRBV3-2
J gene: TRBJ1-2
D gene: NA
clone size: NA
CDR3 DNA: TGTGCCAGCAACCGGGGGGGACTTGGCTACACCTTC
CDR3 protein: CASNRGGLGYTF

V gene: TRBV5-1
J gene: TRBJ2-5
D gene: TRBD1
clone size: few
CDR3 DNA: TGCGCCAGCGTTCGGGACAGGTTCCAAGAGACCCAGTACTTC
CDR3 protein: CASVRDRFQETQYF

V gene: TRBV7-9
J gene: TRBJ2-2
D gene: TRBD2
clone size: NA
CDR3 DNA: TGTGCCAGCGGTCCTAGCGGTACGAACACCGGGGAGCTGTTTTTT
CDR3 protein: CASGPSGTNTGELFF

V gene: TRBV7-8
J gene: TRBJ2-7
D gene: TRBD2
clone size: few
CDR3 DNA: TGTGCCAGCAGCCCGAGGGAGGGGACCTACGAGCAGTACTTC
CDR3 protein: CASSPREGTYEQYF

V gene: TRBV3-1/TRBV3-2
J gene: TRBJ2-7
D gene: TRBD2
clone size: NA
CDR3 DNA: TGTGCCAGCAGCCAAGAGGTGGGAGGGCCCTACGAGCAGTACTTC
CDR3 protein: CASSQEVGGPYEQYF

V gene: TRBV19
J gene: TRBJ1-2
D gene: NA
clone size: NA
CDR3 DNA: TGTGCCAGTAGTACGGACAGAGCTAACTATGGCTACACCTTC
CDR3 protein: CASSTDRANYGYTF

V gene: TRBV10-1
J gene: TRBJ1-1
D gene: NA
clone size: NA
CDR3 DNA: TGCGCCAGCAGTGAGTCGACAGAGAACACTGAAGCTTTCTTT
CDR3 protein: CASSESTENTEAFF

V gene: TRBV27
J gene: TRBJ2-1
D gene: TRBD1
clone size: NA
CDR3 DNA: TGTGCCAGCAGTTCAAAGCCGAACAGGGGGCGAGGTAATGAGCAGTTCTTC
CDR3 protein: CASSSKPNRGRGNEQFF

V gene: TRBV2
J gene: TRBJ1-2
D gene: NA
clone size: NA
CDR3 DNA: TGTGCCAGCAGTGAAGCGCTGGCGGGCTATGGCTACACCTTC
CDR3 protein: CASSEALAGYGYTF

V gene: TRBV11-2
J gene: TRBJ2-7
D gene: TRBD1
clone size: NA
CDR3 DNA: TGTGCCACCCGGACAGGGGTCCCCTACGAGCAGTACTTC
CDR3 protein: CATRTGVPYEQYF

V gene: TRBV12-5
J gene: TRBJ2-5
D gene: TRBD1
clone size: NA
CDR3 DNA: TGTGCTAGTGGTTTGAACCTATGGACAGGGCGGGAGACCCAGTACTTC
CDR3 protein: CASGLNLWTGRETQYF

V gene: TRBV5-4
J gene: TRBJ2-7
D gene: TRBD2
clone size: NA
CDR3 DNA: TGTGCCAGCAGCTTGGCCGGTCTCGGGGGGTACTCCTACGAGCAGTACTTC
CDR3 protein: CASSLAGLGGYSYEQYF

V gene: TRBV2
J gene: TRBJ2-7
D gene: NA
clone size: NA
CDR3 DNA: TGTGCCAGCAGTTGGGGCCAGGGAGGAGCCTACGAGCAGTACTTC
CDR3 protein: CASSWGQGGAYEQYF

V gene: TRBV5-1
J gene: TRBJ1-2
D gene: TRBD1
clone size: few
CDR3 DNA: TGCGCCAGCAGCTTGGAATCCGGGACAGGGGGCGATGGCTACACCTTC
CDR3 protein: CASSLESGTGGDGYTF

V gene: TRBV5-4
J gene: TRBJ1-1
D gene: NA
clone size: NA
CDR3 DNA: TGTGCCAGCAGCTTGGCGGGGGGTAACACTGAAGCTTTCTTT
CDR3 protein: CASSLAGGNTEAFF

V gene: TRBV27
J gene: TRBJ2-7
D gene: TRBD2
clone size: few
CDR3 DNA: TGTGCCAGCAGTACTCTAGCGGGAGTACCCGAGCAGTACTTC
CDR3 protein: CASSTLAGVPEQYF